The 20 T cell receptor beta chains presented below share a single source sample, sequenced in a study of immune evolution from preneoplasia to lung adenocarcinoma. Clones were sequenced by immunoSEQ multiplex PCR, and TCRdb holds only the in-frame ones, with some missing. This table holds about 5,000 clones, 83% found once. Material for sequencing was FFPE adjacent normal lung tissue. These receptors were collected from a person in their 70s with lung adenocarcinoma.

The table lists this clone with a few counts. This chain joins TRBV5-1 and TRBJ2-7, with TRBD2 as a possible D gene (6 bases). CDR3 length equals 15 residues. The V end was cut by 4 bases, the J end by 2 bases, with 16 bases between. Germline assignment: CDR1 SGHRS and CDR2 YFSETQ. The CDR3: CASSPGTAFTYEQYF. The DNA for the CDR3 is TGCGCCAGCAGCCCCGGGACTGCGTTTACCTACGAGCAGTACTTC. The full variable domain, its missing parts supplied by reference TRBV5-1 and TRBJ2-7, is KAGVTQTPRYLIKTRGQQVTLSCSPISGHRSVSWYQQTPGQGLQFLFEYFSETQRNKGNFPGRFSGRQFSNSRSEMNVSTLELGDSALYLCASSPGTAFTYEQYFGPGTRLTVT.

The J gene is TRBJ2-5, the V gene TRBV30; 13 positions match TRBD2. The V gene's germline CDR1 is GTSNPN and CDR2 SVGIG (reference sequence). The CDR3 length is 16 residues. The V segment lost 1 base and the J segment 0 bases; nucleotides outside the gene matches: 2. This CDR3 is CAWSGGTSGDQETQYF. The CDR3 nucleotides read TGTGCCTGGAGTGGGGGGACTAGCGGGGACCAAGAGACCCAGTACTTC.

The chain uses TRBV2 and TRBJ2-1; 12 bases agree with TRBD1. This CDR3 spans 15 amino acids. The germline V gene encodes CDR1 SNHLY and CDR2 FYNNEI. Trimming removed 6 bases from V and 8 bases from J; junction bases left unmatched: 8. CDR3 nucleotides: TGTGCCAGCAGCCTCCGGGACAGGGGGCTCGATGAGCAGTTCTTC. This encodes CASSLRDRGLDEQFF.

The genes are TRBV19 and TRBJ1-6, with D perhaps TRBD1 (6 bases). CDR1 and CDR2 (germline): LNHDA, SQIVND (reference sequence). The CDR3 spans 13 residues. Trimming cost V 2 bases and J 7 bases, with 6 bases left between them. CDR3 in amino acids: CASSIQGNSPLHF. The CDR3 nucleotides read TGTGCCAGTAGTATACAGGGGAATTCACCCCTCCACTTT.

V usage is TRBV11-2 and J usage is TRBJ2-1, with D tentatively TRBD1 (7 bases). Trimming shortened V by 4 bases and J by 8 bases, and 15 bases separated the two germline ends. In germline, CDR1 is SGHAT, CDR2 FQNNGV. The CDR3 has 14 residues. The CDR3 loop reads CASSSQQGRHEQFF. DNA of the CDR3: TGTGCCAGCAGCTCCCAACAGGGGAGGCATGAGCAGTTCTTC.

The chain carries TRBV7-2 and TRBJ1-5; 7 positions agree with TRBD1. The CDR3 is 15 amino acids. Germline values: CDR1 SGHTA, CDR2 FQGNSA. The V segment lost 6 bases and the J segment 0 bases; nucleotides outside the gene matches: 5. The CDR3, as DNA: TGTGCCAGCAGTAAGGACAGGAATAGCAATCAGCCCCAGCATTTT. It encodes CASSKDRNSNQPQHF.

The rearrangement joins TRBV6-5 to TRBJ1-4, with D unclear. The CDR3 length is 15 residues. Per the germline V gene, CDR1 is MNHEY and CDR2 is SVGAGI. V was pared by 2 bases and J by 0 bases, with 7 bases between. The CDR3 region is CASSYRGATNEKLFF. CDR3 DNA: TGTGCCAGCAGTTACCGGGGTGCAACTAATGAAAAACTGTTTTTT.

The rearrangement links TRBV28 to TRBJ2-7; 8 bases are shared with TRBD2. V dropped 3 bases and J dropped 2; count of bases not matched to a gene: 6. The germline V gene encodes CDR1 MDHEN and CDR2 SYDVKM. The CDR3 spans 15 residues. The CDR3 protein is CASSLSAGVTYEQYF. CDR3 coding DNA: TGTGCCAGCAGTTTGTCAGCGGGAGTCACCTACGAGCAGTACTTC.

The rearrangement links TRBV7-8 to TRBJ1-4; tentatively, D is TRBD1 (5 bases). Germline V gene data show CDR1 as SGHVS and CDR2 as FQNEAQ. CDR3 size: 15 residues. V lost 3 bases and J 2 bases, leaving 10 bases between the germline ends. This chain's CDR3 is CASSFQGRTNEKLFF. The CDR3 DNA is TGTGCCAGCAGCTTTCAGGGACGTACTAATGAAAAACTGTTTTTT.

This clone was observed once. CDR3 residues: CAWSLALLGYGYTF. The CDR3 region has the DNA TGTGCCTGGAGTCTCGCGCTCCTAGGCTATGGCTACACCTTC. The J gene is TRBJ1-2, the V gene TRBV30, with D unclear. The CDR3 spans 14 residues. Trimming shortened V by 2 bases and J by 4 bases, and 14 bases separated the two germline ends. Germline loops: CDR1 GTSNPN, CDR2 SVGIG (reference sequence).

The CDR3 DNA reads as TGTGCCAGCAGCCGCGGGACAGGGGACTCCTACGAGCAGTACTTC. Amino acids: CASSRGTGDSYEQYF. The chain combines TRBV2 with TRBJ2-7; 10 positions agree with TRBD1. CDR3 length equals 15 residues. V trimming: 6 bases; J trimming: 0 bases; junction bases outside the gene matches: 5. The germline V gene has CDR1 SNHLY and CDR2 FYNNEI.

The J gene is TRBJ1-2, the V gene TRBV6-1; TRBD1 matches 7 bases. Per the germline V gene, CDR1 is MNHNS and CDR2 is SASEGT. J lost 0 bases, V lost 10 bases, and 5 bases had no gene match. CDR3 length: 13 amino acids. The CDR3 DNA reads TGTGCCACCCGGGACAGAGCTAACTATGGCTACACCTTC. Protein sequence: CATRDRANYGYTF.

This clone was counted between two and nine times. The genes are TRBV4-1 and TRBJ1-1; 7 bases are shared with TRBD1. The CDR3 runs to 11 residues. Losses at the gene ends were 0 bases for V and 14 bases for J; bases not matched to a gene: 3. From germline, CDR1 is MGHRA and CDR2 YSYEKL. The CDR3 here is CASSQDRGKFF. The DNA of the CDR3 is TGCGCCAGCAGCCAAGACAGGGGGAAGTTCTTT.

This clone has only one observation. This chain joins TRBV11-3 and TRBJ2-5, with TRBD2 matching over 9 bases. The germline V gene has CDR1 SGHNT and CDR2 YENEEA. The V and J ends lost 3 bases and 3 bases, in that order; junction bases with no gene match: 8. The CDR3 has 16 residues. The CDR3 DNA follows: TGTGCCAGCAGCTTCGGGGCGGGGGGGCATGAAGAGACCCAGTACTTC. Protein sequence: CASSFGAGGHEETQYF.

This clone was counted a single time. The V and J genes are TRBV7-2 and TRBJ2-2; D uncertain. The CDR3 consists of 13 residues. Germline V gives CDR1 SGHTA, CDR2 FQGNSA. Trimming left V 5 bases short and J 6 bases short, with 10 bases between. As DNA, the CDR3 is TGTGCCAGCAGCCCCAGTCCGGCCGGGGAGCTGTTTTTT. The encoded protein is CASSPSPAGELFF. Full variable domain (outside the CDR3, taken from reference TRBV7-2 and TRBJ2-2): GAGVSQSPSNKVTEKGKDVELRCDPISGHTALYWYRQSLGQGLEFLIYFQGNSAPDKSGLPSDRFSAERTGGSVSTLTIQRTQQEDSAVYLCASSPSPAGELFFGEGSRLTVL.

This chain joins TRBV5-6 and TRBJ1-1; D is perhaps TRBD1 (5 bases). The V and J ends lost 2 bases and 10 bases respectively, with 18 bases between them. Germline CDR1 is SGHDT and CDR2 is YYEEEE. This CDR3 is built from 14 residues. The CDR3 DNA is TGTGCCAGCAGCTTCGGCCAGGGTACGATCGGAGCTTTCTTT. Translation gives CASSFGQGTIGAFF.

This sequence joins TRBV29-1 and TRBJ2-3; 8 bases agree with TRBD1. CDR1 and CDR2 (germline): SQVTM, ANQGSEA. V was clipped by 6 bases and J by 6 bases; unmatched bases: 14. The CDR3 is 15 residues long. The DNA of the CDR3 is TGCAGCGTGGAAAGACAGGGGCCACCCGCGGATACGCAGTATTTT. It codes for CSVERQGPPADTQYF.

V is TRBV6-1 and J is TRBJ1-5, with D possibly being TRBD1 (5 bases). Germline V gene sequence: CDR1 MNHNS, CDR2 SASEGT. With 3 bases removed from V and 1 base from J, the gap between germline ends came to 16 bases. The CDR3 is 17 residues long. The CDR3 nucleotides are TGTGCCAGCAGTGACGGGGGATGGACATTGAGCAATCAGCCCCAGCATTTT. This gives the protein CASSDGGWTLSNQPQHF.

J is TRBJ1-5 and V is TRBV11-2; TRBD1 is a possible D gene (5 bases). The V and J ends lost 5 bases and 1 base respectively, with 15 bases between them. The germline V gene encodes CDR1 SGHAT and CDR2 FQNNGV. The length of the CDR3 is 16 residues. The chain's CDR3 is CASSPDSPLSNQPQHF. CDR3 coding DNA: TGTGCCAGCAGCCCAGACAGTCCCCTCAGCAATCAGCCCCAGCATTTT.

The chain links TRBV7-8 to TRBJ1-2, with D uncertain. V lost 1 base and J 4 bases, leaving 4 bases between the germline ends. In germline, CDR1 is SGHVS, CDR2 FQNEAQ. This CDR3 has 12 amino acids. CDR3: CASSLGTYGYTF. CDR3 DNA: TGTGCCAGCAGCTTAGGTACCTATGGCTACACCTTC.